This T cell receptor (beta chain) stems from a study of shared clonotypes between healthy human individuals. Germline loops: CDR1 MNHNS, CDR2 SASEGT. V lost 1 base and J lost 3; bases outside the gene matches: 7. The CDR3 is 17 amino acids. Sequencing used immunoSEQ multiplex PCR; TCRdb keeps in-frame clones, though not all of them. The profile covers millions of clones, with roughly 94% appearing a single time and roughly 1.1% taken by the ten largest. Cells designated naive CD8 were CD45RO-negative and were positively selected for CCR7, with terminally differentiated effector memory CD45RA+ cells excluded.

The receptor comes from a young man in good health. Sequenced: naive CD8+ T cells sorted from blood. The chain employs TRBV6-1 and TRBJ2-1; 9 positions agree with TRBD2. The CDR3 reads CASSEEYSGGYYNEQFF. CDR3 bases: TGTGCCAGCAGTGAAGAATATAGCGGGGGATACTACAATGAGCAGTTCTTC.